The present T cell receptor (beta chain) was sequenced within a study of T cell repertoires in cytomegalovirus infection. The study, taken as a whole, reports: Dominating the ex vivo response were TCR beta clonotypes that were CMV-specific and HLA-C-restricted.

The CDR3 length is 19 residues. The ends were cut back, 1 base at V and 7 bases at J, with 26 bases in the middle. Germline V lookup: CDR1 SNHLY, CDR2 FYNNEI. TCRdb passed the reads through MiXCR, listing each CDR3 protein once. The table lists fewer than 900,000 distinct CDR3 sequences, almost 30% of them singletons. As for this clonotype: Antigen specificity is unknown.

The chain joins TRBV2 to TRBJ1-5; tentatively, D is TRBD1 (5 bases). This clonotype originated in a human donor in good health (CMV status not recorded). Some clones in this sample may be carry-over from other donors' samples. Sequencing was performed on cultured CD8+ T cells from PBMCs, taken from culture after CMV antigen stimulation. CDR3 loop: CASSEGKNDLRDPRQPQHF. The CDR3 nucleotides read TGTGCCAGCAGTGAAGGAAAGAATGACCTGCGGGACCCAAGGCAGCCCCAGCATTTT.